Listed below are T cell receptor beta chains from one sample, sequenced in a study of siplizumab effects on memory and regulatory T cells. TCRdb keeps only in-frame clones here, not all; method: immunoSEQ multiplex PCR. The repertoire has 100,000 or so clones, under 95% of them found once; the top ten carry about 0.32%. The sequencing sample was made of CD4+ T cells sorted from blood. Receptors originate from a human donor in good health. Both conserved end residues are part of each CDR3. Fields, in order: D gene, V gene, CDR3 length, J gene, clone size, CDR3 DNA, CDR3 protein. The D gene is left open where the match is weak. A row's size may be missing; if present it is once, few, many or a size class.

d_gene: .
v_gene: TRBV5-1
len: 15
j_gene: TRBJ2-7
abundance: .
CDR3nt: TGCGCCAGCAGCGGAATGGGACTCGCCATCCACGAGCAGTACTTC
CDR3aa: CASSGMGLAIHEQYF

d_gene: .
v_gene: TRBV19
len: 16
j_gene: TRBJ2-2
abundance: few
CDR3nt: TGTGCCAGCCACCCTTGGGACGCCACGAACACCGGGGAGCTGTTTTTT
CDR3aa: CASHPWDATNTGELFF

d_gene: TRBD2
v_gene: TRBV5-1
len: 15
j_gene: TRBJ2-7
abundance: .
CDR3nt: TGCGCCAGCAGCTTGGTCGGGGGGTTATTAGGCGAGCAGTACTTC
CDR3aa: CASSLVGGLLGEQYF

d_gene: TRBD1
v_gene: TRBV30
len: 17
j_gene: TRBJ1-2
abundance: .
CDR3nt: TGTGCCTGGAGTGTACAGGGGCCCCCGGCCCGTAACTATGGCTACACCTTC
CDR3aa: CAWSVQGPPARNYGYTF

d_gene: TRBD1
v_gene: TRBV10-3
len: 15
j_gene: TRBJ2-7
abundance: .
CDR3nt: TGTGCCATCAGTGAGTCGAGACAGGGGAAGAACGAGCAGTACTTC
CDR3aa: CAISESRQGKNEQYF

d_gene: TRBD1
v_gene: TRBV4-1
len: 15
j_gene: TRBJ2-4
abundance: .
CDR3nt: TGCGCCAGCAGCCAAGTGGGGACAGGGGAAAACATTCAGTACTTC
CDR3aa: CASSQVGTGENIQYF

d_gene: TRBD2
v_gene: TRBV7-2
len: 15
j_gene: TRBJ2-1
abundance: .
CDR3nt: TGTGCCAGCAGCATAAGCGGGAGCTCCTACAATGAGCAGTTCTTC
CDR3aa: CASSISGSSYNEQFF

d_gene: .
v_gene: TRBV11-3
len: 15
j_gene: TRBJ2-6
abundance: .
CDR3nt: TGTGCCAGCAGTAGGAGTACGGGTGGGGCCAACGTCCTGACTTTC
CDR3aa: CASSRSTGGANVLTF

d_gene: .
v_gene: TRBV18
len: 15
j_gene: TRBJ2-1
abundance: .
CDR3nt: TGTGCCAGCTCACCACAGGGGGGCTCCTACAATGAGCAGTTCTTC
CDR3aa: CASSPQGGSYNEQFF

d_gene: .
v_gene: TRBV5-1
len: 16
j_gene: TRBJ1-1
abundance: .
CDR3nt: TGCGCCAGCAGTTTCGATAGGCGGGACACAAACACTGAAGCTTTCTTT
CDR3aa: CASSFDRRDTNTEAFF

d_gene: TRBD2
v_gene: TRBV18
len: 20
j_gene: TRBJ2-4
abundance: .
CDR3nt: TGTGCCAGCTCACCACAGGGGACTAGCGGGAGCTCTGTTTCCAAAAACATTCAGTACTTC
CDR3aa: CASSPQGTSGSSVSKNIQYF